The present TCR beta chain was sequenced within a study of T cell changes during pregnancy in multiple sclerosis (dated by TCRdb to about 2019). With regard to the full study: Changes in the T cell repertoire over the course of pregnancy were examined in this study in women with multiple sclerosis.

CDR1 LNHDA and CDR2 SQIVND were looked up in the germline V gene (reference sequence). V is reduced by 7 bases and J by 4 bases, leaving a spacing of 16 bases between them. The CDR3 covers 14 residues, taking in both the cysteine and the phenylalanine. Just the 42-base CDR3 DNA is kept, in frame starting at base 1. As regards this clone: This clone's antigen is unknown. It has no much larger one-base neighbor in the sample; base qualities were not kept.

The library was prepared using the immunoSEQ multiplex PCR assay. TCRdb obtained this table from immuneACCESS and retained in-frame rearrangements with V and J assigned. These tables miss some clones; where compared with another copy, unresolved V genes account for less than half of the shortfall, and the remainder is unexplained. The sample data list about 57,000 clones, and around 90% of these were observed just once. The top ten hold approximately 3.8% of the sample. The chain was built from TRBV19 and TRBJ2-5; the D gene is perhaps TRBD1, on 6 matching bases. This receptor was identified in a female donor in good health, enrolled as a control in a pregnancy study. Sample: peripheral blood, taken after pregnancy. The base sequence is TGTGCCAGTACATCCGGACAGCCAGGAGAGACCCAGTACTTC. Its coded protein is CASTSGQPGETQYF.